This T cell receptor (beta chain) was obtained from a study of CD8+ T cells in alopecia areata. The study, taken as a whole, reports: Relative to mice, TCR sharing across patients was less clear, a difference possibly HLA-related.

Researchers gathered lesional scalp punch biopsies and peripheral blood from patients with alopecia areata. The researchers isolated CD4+ and CD8+ T cells from PBMCs by sorting. About this clone itself: Its antigen is not known.

Sequencing used cDNA as its template, made by extracting RNA and reverse transcribing it. The protocol was immunoSEQ multiplex PCR, while the TCRdb copy is restricted to in-frame clones and leaves out a portion. Among around 60,000 clones, about 40% were seen once, and the ten largest hold roughly 51%. Sequencing was done on a sample of NKG2D-low CD8+ T cells sorted from blood. This receptor was obtained from a human donor with alopecia areata.

The CDR3 here is CASSGQGPAHEQYF. The CDR3 DNA sequence: TGTGCCAGCAGCGGACAGGGACCAGCGCACGAGCAGTACTTC. The chain combines TRBV7-9 with TRBJ2-7, with 8 bases aligning to TRBD1. J gave up 5 bases and V 5 bases, and 8 bases lay outside the gene matches. Germline loops: CDR1 SEHNR, CDR2 FQNEAQ (reference sequence). The CDR3 has 14 residues.